The following is a T cell receptor beta chain sequence with its context. As yet, its antigen is unknown. V lost 2 bases to trimming and J lost 8 bases; unmatched junction nucleotides: 2. This CDR3 comprises 13 residues. Per germline, CDR1 SGHAT and CDR2 FQNNGV. This entry belongs to a study of cytomegalovirus exposure and HLA in healthy donors. PCR involved 60 Vbeta and 13 Jbeta primers. Produced via immunoSEQ multiplex PCR; TCRdb's table is partial and in-frame only. Among around 67,000 clones listed, roughly 80% were seen once. Study-level points and caveats: Among TCR beta chains, those listed as cytomegalovirus-associated numbered 164. The study assumed roughly uniform donor sequencing depth for presence/absence analyses.

Everyone who donated was a healthy bone marrow donor. The origin of this receptor is a woman in her 30s in good health and CMV-seropositive. V is TRBV11-2 and J is TRBJ1-3, with TRBD1 matching over 8 bases. The sample was PBMCs. This CDR3 is CASSLQGAYTIYF. The CDR3 DNA is TGTGCCAGCAGCTTACAGGGGGCTTACACCATATATTTT.